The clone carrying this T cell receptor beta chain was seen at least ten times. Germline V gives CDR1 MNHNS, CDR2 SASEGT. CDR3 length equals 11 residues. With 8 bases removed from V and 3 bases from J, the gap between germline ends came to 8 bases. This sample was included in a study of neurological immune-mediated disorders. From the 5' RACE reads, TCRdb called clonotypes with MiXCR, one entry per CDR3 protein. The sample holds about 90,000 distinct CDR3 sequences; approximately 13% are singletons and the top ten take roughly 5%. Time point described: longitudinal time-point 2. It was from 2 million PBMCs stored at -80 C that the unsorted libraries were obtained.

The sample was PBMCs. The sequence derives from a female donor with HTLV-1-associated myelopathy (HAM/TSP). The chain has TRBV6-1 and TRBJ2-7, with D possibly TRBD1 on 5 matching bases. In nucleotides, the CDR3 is TGTGCCAGCTCAACAGGCTACGAGCAGTACTTC. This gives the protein CASSTGYEQYF.